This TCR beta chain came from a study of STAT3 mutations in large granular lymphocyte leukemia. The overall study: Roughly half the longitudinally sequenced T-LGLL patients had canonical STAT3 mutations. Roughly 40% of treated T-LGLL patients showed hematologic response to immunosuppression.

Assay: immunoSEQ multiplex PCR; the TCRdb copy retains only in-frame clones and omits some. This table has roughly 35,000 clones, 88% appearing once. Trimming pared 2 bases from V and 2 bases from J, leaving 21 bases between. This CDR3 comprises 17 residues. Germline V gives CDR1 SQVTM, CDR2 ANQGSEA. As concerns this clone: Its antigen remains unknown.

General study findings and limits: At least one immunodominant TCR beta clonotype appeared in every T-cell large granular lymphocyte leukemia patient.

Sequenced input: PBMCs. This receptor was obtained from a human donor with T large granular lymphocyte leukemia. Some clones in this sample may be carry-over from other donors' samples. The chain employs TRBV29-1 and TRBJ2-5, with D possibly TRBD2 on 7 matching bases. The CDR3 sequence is CSVETREGGGFQETQYF. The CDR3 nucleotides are TGCAGCGTTGAAACACGCGAGGGGGGGGGCTTTCAAGAGACCCAGTACTTC. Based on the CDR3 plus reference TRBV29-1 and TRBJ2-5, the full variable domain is SAVISQKPSRDICQRGTSLTIQCQVDSQVTMMFWYRQQPGQSLTLIATANQGSEATYESGFVIDKFPISRPNLTFSTLTVSNMSPEDSSIYLCSVETREGGGFQETQYFGPGTRLLVL.